Detailed here is one TCR beta chain. Its specific antigen is unknown. Base qualities are missing; no much larger clone stands one base away. The data are from a study of blood T cell repertoires in COVID-19 (dated by TCRdb to between 2020 and 2021). Background for the entire study: Collaborator samples came from the United States, Italy and Spain and covered acute and convalescent phases of COVID-19. A freely available public database, intended as a resource for researchers studying the immune response to SARS-CoV-2, is where the repertoires were released. The prospective study material was composed of cDNA or gDNA derived from T cells, B-cell-depleted T cells, or PBMCs. Subjects who had been exposed to COVID-19, were actively infected with it, or had recovered from it provided the deeply sampled blood TCRbeta repertoires that made up the dataset. Samples were obtained from the ongoing ImmuneRACE study (first 160 participants) and from about 1,300 subjects provided by 6 global collaborators. Sample metadata almost always included a de-identified subject ID, COVID-19 status, age in years and sex. Where HLA class I and class II types were available, the types were taken from metadata supplied by the sample provider, not from assay-based typing. Points the paper makes about the study in general: The quantity of clinical and demographic metadata differed by source and by participant and was supplied without curation.

At one collaborating source in Seattle, patients were enrolled during active infection and were followed longitudinally through the course of disease. Collaborating institutions collected whole blood in K2EDTA tubes following their own protocols. Collaborator samples were shipped for TCRbeta analysis as frozen whole blood, isolated PBMCs, or DNA extracted from either sample type. At the junction V is shortened by 6 bases and J by 7 bases; bases outside the gene matches: 8. The germline V gene sets CDR1 to WSHSY and CDR2 to SAAADI. Its CDR3 holds 14 amino acids, cysteine through phenylalanine. Just the 42-base CDR3 DNA is kept, in frame starting at base 1. The immunoSEQ Assay, a bias-controlled multiplex PCR, was used to amplify TCRbeta CDR3 regions from genomic DNA. The study's processing was this. The number of nucleated cells in each sample was estimated by amplification of reference gene primers within the assay. Sequence reads were collapsed and filtered to measure the absolute abundance of every unique TCRbeta CDR3 rearrangement. For each sample, productive Simpson clonality was calculated as the square root of Simpson's diversity index across productive rearrangements. This is the immuneACCESS table as TCRdb keeps it, with only in-frame sequences that have V and J called. A part of the clones is gone; compared with another copy, unresolved V genes explain less than half, and the rest is unexplained. V and J calls and clone size follow that table, whereas D and trimming were derived from the DNA. Counted in this sample were 330,000 or so clones; roughly 87% of them appeared once. The ten largest account for 7.5% to 10% of the sample.

Rearrangement joined TRBV10-2 to TRBJ1-1, with 10 bases in between that match TRBD1. The TCR comes from a man under 40 with COVID-19, enrolled during active disease. The source material was peripheral blood. The nucleotide sequence reads TGCGCCAGCAGGCAGACAGGGGGCGGTTTTGAAGCTTTCTTT. Its translation reads: CASRQTGGGFEAFF.